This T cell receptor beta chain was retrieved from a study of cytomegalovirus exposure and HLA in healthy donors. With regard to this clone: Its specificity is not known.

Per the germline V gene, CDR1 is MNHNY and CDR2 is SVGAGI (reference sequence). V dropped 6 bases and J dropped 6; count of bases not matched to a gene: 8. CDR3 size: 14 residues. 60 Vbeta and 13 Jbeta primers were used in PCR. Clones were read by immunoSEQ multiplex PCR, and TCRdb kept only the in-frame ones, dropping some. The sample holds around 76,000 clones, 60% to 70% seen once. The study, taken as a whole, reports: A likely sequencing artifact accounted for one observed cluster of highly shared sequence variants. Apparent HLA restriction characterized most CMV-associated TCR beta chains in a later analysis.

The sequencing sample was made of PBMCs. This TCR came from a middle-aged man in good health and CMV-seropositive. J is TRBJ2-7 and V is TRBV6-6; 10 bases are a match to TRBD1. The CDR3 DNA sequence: TGTGCCAGCAGCTTCGGGACAGGGGTTTTCGAGCAGTACTTC. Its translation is CASSFGTGVFEQYF.